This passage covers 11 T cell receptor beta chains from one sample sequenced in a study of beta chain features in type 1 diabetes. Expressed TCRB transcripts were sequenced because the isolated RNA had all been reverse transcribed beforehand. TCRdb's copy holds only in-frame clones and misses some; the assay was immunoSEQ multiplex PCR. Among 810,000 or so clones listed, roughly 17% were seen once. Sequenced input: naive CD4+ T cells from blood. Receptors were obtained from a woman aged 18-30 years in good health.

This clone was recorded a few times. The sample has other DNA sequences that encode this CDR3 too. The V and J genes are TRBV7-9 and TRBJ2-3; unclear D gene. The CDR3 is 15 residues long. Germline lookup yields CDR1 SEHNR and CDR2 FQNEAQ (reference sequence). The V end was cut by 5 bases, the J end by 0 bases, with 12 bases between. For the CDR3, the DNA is TGTGCCAGCAGCCCTCTTGGGCGGAGCACAGATACGCAGTATTTT. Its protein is CASSPLGRSTDTQYF.

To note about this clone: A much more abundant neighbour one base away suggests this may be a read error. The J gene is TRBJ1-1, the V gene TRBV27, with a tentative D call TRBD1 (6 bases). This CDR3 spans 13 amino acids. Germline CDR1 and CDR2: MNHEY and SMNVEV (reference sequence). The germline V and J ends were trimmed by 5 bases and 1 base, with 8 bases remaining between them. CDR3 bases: TGTGCCAGCAGTCGGGACAAGAACACTGAAGCTTTCTTT. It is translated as CASSRDKNTEAFF.

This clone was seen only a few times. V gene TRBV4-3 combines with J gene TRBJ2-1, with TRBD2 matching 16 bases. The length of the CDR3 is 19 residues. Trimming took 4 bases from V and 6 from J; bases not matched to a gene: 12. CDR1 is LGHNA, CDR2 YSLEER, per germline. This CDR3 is CASSRGTSGRAVAPNEQFF. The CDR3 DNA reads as TGCGCCAGCAGCCGAGGGACTAGCGGGAGGGCCGTAGCCCCCAATGAGCAGTTCTTC.

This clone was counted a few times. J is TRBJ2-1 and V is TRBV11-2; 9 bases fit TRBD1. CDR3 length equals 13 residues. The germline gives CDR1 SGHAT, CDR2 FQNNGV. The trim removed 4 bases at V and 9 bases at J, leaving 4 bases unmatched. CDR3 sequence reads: CASSSQDRGEQFF. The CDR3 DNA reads TGTGCCAGCAGCTCTCAGGACAGGGGTGAGCAGTTCTTC.

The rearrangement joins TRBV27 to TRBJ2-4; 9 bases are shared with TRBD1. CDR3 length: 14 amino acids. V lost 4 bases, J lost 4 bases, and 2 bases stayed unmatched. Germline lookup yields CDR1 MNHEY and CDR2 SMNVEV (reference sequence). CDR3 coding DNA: TGTGCCAGCAGTTCCGGGACAGGGAAAAACATTCAGTACTTC. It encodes CASSSGTGKNIQYF.

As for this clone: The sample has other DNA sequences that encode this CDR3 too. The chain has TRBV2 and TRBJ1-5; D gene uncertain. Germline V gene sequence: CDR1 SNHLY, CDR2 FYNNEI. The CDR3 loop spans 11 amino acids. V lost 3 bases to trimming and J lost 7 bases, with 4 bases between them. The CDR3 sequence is CASSDGQPQHF. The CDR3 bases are TGTGCCAGCAGTGATGGGCAGCCCCAGCATTTT.

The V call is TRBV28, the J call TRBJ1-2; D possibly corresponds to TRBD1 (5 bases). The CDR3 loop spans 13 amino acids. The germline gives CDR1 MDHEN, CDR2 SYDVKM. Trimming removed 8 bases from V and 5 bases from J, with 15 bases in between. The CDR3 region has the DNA TGTGCCAGCGCTGGGGCAGGGCGATATGGCTACACCTTC. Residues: CASAGAGRYGYTF.

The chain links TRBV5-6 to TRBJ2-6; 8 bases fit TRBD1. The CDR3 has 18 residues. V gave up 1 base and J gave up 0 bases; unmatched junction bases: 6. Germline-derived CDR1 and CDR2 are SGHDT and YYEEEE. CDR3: CASSLYTGGSSGANVLTF. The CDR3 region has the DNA TGTGCCAGCAGCTTGTACACAGGGGGTAGCTCTGGGGCCAACGTCCTGACTTTC.

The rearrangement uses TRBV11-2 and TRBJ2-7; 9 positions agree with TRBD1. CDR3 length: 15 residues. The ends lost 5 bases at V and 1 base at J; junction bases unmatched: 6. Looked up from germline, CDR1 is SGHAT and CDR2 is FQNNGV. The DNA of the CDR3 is TGTGCCAGCAGCCGGACAGGGGCCCTTTCCTACGAGCAGTACTTC. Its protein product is CASSRTGALSYEQYF.

The CDR3, as DNA: TGCGCCAGCAGCCAAGGTTCTAGCTTGGATACGCAGTATTTT. Translation gives CASSQGSSLDTQYF. This sequence joins TRBV4-3 and TRBJ2-3, with D maybe TRBD2 (5 bases). Germline lookup yields CDR1 LGHNA and CDR2 YSLEER. V was shortened by 1 base and J by 6 bases, with 11 bases between the two germline ends. CDR3 length equals 14 residues.

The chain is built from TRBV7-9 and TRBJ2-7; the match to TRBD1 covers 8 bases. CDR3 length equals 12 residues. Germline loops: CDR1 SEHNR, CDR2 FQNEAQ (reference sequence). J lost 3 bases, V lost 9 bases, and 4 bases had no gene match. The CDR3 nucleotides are TGTGCCAGTTCGACAGGGGACTACGAGCAGTACTTC. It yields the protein CASSTGDYEQYF.